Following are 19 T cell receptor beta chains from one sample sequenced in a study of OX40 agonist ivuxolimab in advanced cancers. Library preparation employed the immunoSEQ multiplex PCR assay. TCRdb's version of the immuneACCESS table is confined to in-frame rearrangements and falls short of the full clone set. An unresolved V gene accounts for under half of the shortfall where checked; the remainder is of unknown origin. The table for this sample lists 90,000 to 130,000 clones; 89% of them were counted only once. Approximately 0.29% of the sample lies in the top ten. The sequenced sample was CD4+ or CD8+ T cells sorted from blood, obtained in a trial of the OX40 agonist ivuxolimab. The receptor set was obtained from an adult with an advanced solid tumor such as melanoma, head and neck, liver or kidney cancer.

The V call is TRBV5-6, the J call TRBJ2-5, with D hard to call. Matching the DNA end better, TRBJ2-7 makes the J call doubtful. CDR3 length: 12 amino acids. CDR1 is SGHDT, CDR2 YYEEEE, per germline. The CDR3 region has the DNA TGTGCCAGCAGTCTCAATTCCTACGAGCAGTACTTC. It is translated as CASSLNSYEQYF.

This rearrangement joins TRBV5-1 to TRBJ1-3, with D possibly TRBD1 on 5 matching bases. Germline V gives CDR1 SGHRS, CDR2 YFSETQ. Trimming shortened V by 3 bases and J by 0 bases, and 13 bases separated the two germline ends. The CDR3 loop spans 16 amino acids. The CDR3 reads CASSYDSTPSGNTIYF. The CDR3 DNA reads TGCGCCAGCAGCTACGACAGCACTCCCTCTGGAAACACCATATATTTT. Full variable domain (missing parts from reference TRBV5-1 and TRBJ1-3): KAGVTQTPRYLIKTRGQQVTLSCSPISGHRSVSWYQQTPGQGLQFLFEYFSETQRNKGNFPGRFSGRQFSNSRSEMNVSTLELGDSALYLCASSYDSTPSGNTIYFGEGSWLTVV.

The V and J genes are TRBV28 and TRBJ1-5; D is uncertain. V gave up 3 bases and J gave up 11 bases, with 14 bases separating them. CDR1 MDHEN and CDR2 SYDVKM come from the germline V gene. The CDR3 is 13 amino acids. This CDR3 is CASSFDYYRTQHF. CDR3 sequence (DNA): TGTGCCAGCAGTTTTGACTATTATAGGACCCAGCATTTT. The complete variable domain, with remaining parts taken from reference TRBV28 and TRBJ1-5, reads DVKVTQSSRYLVKRTGEKVFLECVQDMDHENMFWYRQDPGLGLRLIYFSYDVKMKEKGDIPEGYSVSREKKERFSLILESASTNQTSMYLCASSFDYYRTQHFGDGTRLSIL.

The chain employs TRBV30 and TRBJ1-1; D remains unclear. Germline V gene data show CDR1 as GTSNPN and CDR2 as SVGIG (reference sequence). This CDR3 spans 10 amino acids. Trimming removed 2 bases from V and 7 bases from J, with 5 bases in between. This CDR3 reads CAWSRSEAFF. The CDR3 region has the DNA TGTGCCTGGAGTAGAAGTGAAGCTTTCTTT.

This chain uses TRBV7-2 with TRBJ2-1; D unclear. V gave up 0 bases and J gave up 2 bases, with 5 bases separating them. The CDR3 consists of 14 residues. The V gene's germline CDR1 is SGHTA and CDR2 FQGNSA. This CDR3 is CASSLARPYNEQFF. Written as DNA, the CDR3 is TGTGCCAGCAGCTTAGCCCGACCCTACAATGAGCAGTTCTTC.

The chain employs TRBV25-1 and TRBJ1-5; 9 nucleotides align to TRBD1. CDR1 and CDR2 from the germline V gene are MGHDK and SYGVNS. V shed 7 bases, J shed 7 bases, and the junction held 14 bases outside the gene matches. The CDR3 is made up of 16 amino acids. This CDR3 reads CASNNLQGADGQPQHF. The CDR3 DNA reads TGTGCCAGCAATAACCTACAGGGGGCTGATGGCCAGCCCCAGCATTTT.

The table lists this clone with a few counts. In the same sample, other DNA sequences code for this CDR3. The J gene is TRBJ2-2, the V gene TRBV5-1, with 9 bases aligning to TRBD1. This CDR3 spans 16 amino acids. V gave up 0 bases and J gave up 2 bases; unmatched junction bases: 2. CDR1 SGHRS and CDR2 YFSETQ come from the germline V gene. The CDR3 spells CASSLGDRANTGELFF. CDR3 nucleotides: TGCGCCAGCAGCTTGGGGGACAGGGCTAACACCGGGGAGCTGTTTTTT.

The DNA for the CDR3 is TGTGCCAGCAGTGGGGGACGGCGAGGGGAGACCCAGTACTTC. It translates to CASSGGRRGETQYF. This chain connects TRBV2 to TRBJ2-5, with D perhaps given as TRBD1 or TRBD2 (5 bases each). CDR1 SNHLY and CDR2 FYNNEI come from the germline V gene. V was cut by 4 bases and J by 5 bases, with 14 bases left in between. CDR3 size: 14 residues.

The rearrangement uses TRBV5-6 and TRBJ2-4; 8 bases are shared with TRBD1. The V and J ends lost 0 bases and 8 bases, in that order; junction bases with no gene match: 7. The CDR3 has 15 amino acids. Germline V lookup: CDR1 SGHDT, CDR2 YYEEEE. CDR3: CASSLEPGGTHIQYF. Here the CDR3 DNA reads TGTGCCAGCAGCTTGGAGCCAGGGGGCACGCACATTCAGTACTTC.

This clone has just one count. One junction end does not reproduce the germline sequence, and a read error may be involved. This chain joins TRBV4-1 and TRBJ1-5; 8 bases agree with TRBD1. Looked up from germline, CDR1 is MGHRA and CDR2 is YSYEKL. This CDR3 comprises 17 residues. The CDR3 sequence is CASSHSTGERSNQSQHF. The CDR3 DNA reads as TGCGCCAGCAGCCATTCGACAGGGGAGCGAAGCAATCAGTCCCAGCATTTT.

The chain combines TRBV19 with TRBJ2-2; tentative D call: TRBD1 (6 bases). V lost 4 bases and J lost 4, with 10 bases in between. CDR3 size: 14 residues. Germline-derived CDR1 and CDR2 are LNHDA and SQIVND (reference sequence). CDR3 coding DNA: TGTGCCAGTAGTACTGACAGGCCCACCGGGGAGCTGTTTTTT. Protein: CASSTDRPTGELFF.

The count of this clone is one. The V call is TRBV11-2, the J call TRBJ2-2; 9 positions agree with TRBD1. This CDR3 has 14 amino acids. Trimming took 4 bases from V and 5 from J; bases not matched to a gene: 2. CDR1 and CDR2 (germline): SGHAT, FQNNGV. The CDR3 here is CASSSGTGTGELFF. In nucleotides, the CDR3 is TGTGCCAGCAGCTCGGGGACAGGGACCGGGGAGCTGTTTTTT.

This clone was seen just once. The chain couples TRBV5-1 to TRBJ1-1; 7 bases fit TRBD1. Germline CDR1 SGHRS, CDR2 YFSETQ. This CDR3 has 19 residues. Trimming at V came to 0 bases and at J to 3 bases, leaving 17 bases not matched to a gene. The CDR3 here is CASSLGPTGTAVGDTEAFF. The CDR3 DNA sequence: TGCGCCAGCAGCTTGGGGCCCACCGGGACAGCGGTGGGGGACACTGAAGCTTTCTTT.

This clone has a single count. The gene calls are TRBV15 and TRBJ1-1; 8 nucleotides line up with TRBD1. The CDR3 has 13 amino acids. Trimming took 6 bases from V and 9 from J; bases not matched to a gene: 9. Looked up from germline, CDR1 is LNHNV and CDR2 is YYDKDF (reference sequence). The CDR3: CATRYPGGEKAFF. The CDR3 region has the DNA TGTGCCACCAGGTACCCAGGGGGCGAGAAAGCTTTCTTT.

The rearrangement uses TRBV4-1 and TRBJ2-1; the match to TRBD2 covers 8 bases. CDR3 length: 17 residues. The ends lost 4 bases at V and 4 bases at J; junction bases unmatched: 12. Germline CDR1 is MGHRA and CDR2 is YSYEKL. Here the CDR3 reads CASSRKIPGLEYNEQFF. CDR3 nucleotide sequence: TGCGCCAGCAGCCGTAAAATCCCGGGACTAGAATACAATGAGCAGTTCTTC.

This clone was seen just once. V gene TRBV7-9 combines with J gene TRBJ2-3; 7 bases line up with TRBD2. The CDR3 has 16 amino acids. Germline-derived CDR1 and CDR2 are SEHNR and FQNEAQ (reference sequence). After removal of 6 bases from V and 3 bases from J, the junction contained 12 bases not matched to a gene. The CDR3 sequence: CASRPPGGGGTDTQYF. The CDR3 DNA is TGTGCCAGCAGACCTCCGGGCGGCGGGGGAACAGATACGCAGTATTTT. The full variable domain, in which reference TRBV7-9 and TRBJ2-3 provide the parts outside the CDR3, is DTGVSQNPRHKITKRGQNVTFRCDPISEHNRLYWYRQTLGQGPEFLTYFQNEAQLEKSRLLSDRFSAERPKGSFSTLEIQRTEQGDSAMYLCASRPPGGGGTDTQYFGPGTRLTVL.

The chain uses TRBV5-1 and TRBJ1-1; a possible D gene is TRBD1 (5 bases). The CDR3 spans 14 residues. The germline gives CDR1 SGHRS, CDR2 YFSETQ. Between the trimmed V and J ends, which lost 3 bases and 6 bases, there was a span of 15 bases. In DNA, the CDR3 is TGCGCCAGCAGCTCAACAGGAGTTTTCGCTGAAGCTTTCTTT. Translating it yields CASSSTGVFAEAFF.

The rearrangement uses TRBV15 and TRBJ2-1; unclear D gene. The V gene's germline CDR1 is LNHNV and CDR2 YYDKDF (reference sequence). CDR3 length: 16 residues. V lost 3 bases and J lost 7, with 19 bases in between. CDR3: CATSSWGSPGTNEQFF. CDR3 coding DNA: TGTGCCACCAGCAGCTGGGGAAGTCCAGGTACTAATGAGCAGTTCTTC.

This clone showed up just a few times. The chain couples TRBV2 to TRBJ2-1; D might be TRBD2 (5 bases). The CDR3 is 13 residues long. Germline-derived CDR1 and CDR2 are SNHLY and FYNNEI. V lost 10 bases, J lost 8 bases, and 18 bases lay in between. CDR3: CATFLLGADEQFF. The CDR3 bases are TGTGCCACCTTTTTATTGGGAGCCGATGAGCAGTTCTTC.